The 27 T cell receptor beta chains presented below share a single source sample, sequenced in a study of T cell responses to AZD1222 COVID-19 vaccine. This table comes from immunoSEQ multiplex PCR, and its TCRdb copy is limited to in-frame clones, with some not included. The sample has 83,000 or so clones; around nine tenths are singletons. Here the sequenced sample was peripheral blood, taken 28 days after the second AZD1222 dose. The receptors stem from an adult who received the AZD1222 COVID-19 vaccine.

V gene TRBV16 combines with J gene TRBJ1-2, with D possibly matching TRBD1 (6 bases). Trimming took 4 bases from V and 1 from J, leaving 7 bases between them. The CDR3 is made up of 13 amino acids. Per germline, CDR1 KGHSY and CDR2 FQNENV. Here the CDR3 reads CASSPDSNYGYTF. The CDR3 DNA reads as TGTGCCAGCAGCCCGGACAGTAACTATGGCTACACCTTC.

This chain links TRBV24-1 with TRBJ2-1; no definite D call. V was trimmed by 0 bases and J by 9 bases, leaving 8 bases between them. CDR3 length equals 13 residues. Germline loops: CDR1 KGHDR, CDR2 SFDVKD. This CDR3 reads CATSDLPGTEQFF. Written as DNA, the CDR3 is TGTGCCACCAGTGATTTGCCGGGTACTGAGCAGTTCTTC.

The chain uses TRBV15 and TRBJ2-5, with 8 bases fitting TRBD2. V lost 7 bases, J lost 5 bases, and 9 bases stayed unmatched. Germline V gene lookup returns CDR1 LNHNV and CDR2 YYDKDF (reference sequence). CDR3 size: 14 residues. In DNA form, the CDR3 reads TGTGCCACCATCGGTAGCGGGATGGGGGAGACCCAGTACTTC. Its protein product is CATIGSGMGETQYF.

This clone was observed a single time. V is TRBV27 and J is TRBJ2-7; D gene unclear. V lost 6 bases and J 1 base, leaving 16 bases between the germline ends. CDR1 MNHEY and CDR2 SMNVEV come from the germline V gene (reference sequence). The CDR3 totals 15 residues. The CDR3 here is CASSPDGKTSYEQYF. Written as DNA, the CDR3 is TGTGCCAGCAGCCCAGACGGTAAGACGTCCTACGAGCAGTACTTC.

The chain recombines TRBV6-2 or TRBV6-3 with TRBJ1-2; no clear D. Germline assignment: CDR1 MNHEY and CDR2 SVGEGT. This CDR3 comprises 11 residues. Trimming removed 2 bases from V and 4 bases from J, with 2 bases in between. CDR3 loop: CASSYSYGYTF. DNA for the CDR3: TGTGCCAGCAGTTACAGCTATGGCTACACCTTC.

V usage is TRBV4-1 and J usage is TRBJ2-2, with a weak D call TRBD2 (5 bases). From germline, CDR1 is MGHRA and CDR2 YSYEKL. This CDR3 spans 15 amino acids. The V end lost 0 bases, the J end lost 7 bases, and 12 bases lay between the germline ends. For the CDR3, the DNA is TGCGCCAGCAGCCAAGAGGAAAGGACTGTCGGGGAGCTGTTTTTT. As protein: CASSQEERTVGELFF.

The chain employs TRBV30 and TRBJ2-1; the match to TRBD2 covers 9 bases. The junction had 12 bases not matched to a gene; V was cut back by 2 bases and J by 10 bases. Per germline, CDR1 GTSNPN and CDR2 SVGIG (reference sequence). The CDR3 covers 15 residues. CDR3 sequence: CAWSLAGGLRNEQFF. CDR3 DNA sequence: TGTGCCTGGAGTCTGGCGGGAGGGCTGAGGAACGAGCAGTTCTTC.

This chain joins TRBV23-1 and TRBJ2-1, with 11 positions matching TRBD2. TRBV23-1 carries the ORF label, with uncertain function. After removal of 0 bases from V and 7 bases from J, the junction contained 2 bases not matched to a gene. This CDR3 contains 15 residues. The CDR3 DNA reads TGCGCCAGCAGTCAATCCGGGACTAGCGGTAATGAGCAGTTCTTC. Amino acids: CASSQSGTSGNEQFF.

This clone is a singleton in its sample. The rearrangement links TRBV27 to TRBJ1-2, with D possibly TRBD1 on 6 matching bases. Germline assignment: CDR1 MNHEY and CDR2 SMNVEV (reference sequence). Trimming cost V 6 bases and J 1 base, with 18 bases left between them. The CDR3 loop spans 16 amino acids. CDR3 residues: CASSRGQGINNYGYTF. The CDR3 region has the DNA TGTGCCAGCAGCCGCGGTCAGGGGATAAATAACTATGGCTACACCTTC.

This clone appeared once. The V call is TRBV7-3, the J call TRBJ2-1; TRBD2 agrees at 11 bases. The CDR3 totals 15 residues. J lost 6 bases, V lost 5 bases, and 6 bases had no gene match. Looked up from germline, CDR1 is SGHTA and CDR2 is FQGTGA. The CDR3 reads CASSITSGSFNEQFF. The DNA of the CDR3 is TGTGCCAGCAGCATTACTAGCGGGAGTTTCAATGAGCAGTTCTTC.

The genes are TRBV12-3 or TRBV12-4 and TRBJ1-4; D gene unclear. The V end lost 4 bases, the J end lost 10 bases, and 7 bases lay between the germline ends. The CDR3 runs to 11 residues. This chain's CDR3 is CASSSRTKLFF. DNA of the CDR3: TGTGCCAGCAGTTCCCGAACAAAACTGTTTTTT.

This sequence joins TRBV3-1 (or the pseudogene TRBV3-2) and TRBJ2-3; D may correspond to TRBD1 or TRBD2 (6 bases each). Germline V lookup: CDR1 LGHDT, CDR2 YNNKEL (reference sequence). The V and J ends lost 0 bases and 9 bases respectively, with 19 bases between them. The CDR3 covers 16 residues. In DNA, the CDR3 is TGTGCCAGCAGCCAAGACCGGGGGCTGGCCCATAAGACGCAGTATTTT. Translating gives CASSQDRGLAHKTQYF.

This clone was counted once. The chain links TRBV7-8 to TRBJ2-5; 9 positions match TRBD2. The junction had 12 bases not matched to a gene; V was cut back by 5 bases and J by 5 bases. Germline loops: CDR1 SGHVS, CDR2 FQNEAQ. The CDR3 runs to 16 residues. CDR3 in DNA: TGTGCCAGCAGCCTTCAGGGGCGGGAGGGAGAGGAGACCCAGTACTTC. It specifies CASSLQGREGEETQYF.

This chain connects TRBV29-1 to TRBJ2-5, with a tentative D call TRBD1 (5 bases). The CDR3 extends over 13 amino acids. Deletions cut 5 bases from V and 0 bases from J, with 10 bases between. Germline lookup yields CDR1 SQVTM and CDR2 ANQGSEA. CDR3 nucleotides: TGCAGCGTTATAGGACACAACCAAGAGACCCAGTACTTC. Encoded protein: CSVIGHNQETQYF.

The CDR3 reads CASSPPQRSPYNEQFF. The CDR3 DNA follows: TGTGCCAGCAGTCCTCCCCAGCGATCCCCCTACAATGAGCAGTTCTTC. The chain recombines TRBV28 with TRBJ2-1; D gene ambiguous. Germline V gives CDR1 MDHEN, CDR2 SYDVKM. V was trimmed by 5 bases and J by 2 bases, leaving 16 bases between them. The CDR3 has 16 residues.

This clone was seen once. The V gene is TRBV2, the J gene TRBJ2-1; TRBD2 is a possible D gene (5 bases). Trimming took 6 bases from V and 7 from J, leaving 16 bases between them. Germline loops: CDR1 SNHLY, CDR2 FYNNEI. CDR3 size: 14 residues. DNA of the CDR3: TGTGCCAGCAGCCCGGACTTCCGAGGGAATGAGCAGTTCTTC. Protein sequence: CASSPDFRGNEQFF. Filled out from reference TRBV2 and TRBJ2-1, the complete variable domain reads EPEVTQTPSHQVTQMGQEVILRCVPISNHLYFYWYRQILGQKVEFLVSFYNNEISEKSEIFDDQFSVERPDGSNFTLKIRSTKLEDSAMYFCASSPDFRGNEQFFGPGTRLTVL.

CDR3 bases: TGTGCCAGCAGCTTCGGACAGGCGCCCAAAGCTTTCTTT. It codes for CASSFGQAPKAFF. The chain couples TRBV28 to TRBJ1-1; TRBD1 matches at 7 bases. Germline values: CDR1 MDHEN, CDR2 SYDVKM. With V trimmed by 6 bases and J by 9 bases, 10 bases remained unmatched. The CDR3 runs to 13 residues.

The genes are TRBV15 and TRBJ2-1; D is uncertain. CDR1 is LNHNV and CDR2 is YYDKDF in the germline V gene (reference sequence). Between the trimmed V and J ends, which lost 0 bases and 2 bases, there was a span of 11 bases. The CDR3 extends over 16 amino acids. The CDR3 bases are TGTGCCACCAGCAGAGATCCTGGGTCCGCCTACAATGAGCAGTTCTTC. Its translation is CATSRDPGSAYNEQFF.

The chain carries TRBV9 and TRBJ2-5, with TRBD1 as a possible D gene (6 bases). Germline CDR1 is SGDLS and CDR2 is YYNGEE. Deletions cut 3 bases from V and 0 bases from J, with 9 bases between. The CDR3 sequence is 14 residues long. In DNA form, the CDR3 reads TGTGCCAGCAGCGCCCGGGACAACCAAGAGACCCAGTACTTC. Residues: CASSARDNQETQYF.

The rearrangement links TRBV11-2 to TRBJ1-6; D might be TRBD1 (6 bases). The germline gives CDR1 SGHAT, CDR2 FQNNGV. V dropped 5 bases and J dropped 13 bases, with 24 bases sitting between them. CDR3 length: 16 residues. The DNA of the CDR3 is TGTGCCAGCAGCCAAATCGGGACACTTGCCGAGGAGCCCCTCCACTTT. Its translation is CASSQIGTLAEEPLHF.

The chain uses TRBV7-9 and TRBJ2-4; tentative D call: TRBD2 (5 bases). Looked up from germline, CDR1 is SEHNR and CDR2 is FQNEAQ (reference sequence). Trimming took off 1 base at V and 5 bases at J, with 9 bases between the two ends. The CDR3 extends over 14 amino acids. CDR3 in DNA: TGTGCCAGCAGCTTAGTGCGGGCGGAAAACATTCAGTACTTC. It is translated as CASSLVRAENIQYF.

This clone was detected only a few times. The chain employs TRBV6-6 and TRBJ1-1; TRBD1 aligns across 10 bases. Germline lookup yields CDR1 MNHNY and CDR2 SVGAGI (reference sequence). Unmatched junction bases numbered 3, after V lost 10 bases and J lost 1 base. The CDR3 length is 13 residues. CDR3 region: CANRDRGNTEAFF. CDR3 DNA sequence: TGTGCCAACCGGGACAGGGGGAACACTGAAGCTTTCTTT.

The chain carries TRBV27 and TRBJ2-3, with D uncertain. Trimming removed 2 bases from V and 1 base from J, with 4 bases in between. This CDR3 has 13 amino acids. The germline V gene encodes CDR1 MNHEY and CDR2 SMNVEV (reference sequence). The CDR3, as DNA: TGTGCCAGCAGTTTAGGACGCACAGATACGCAGTATTTT. Translating it yields CASSLGRTDTQYF.

The rearrangement links TRBV7-2 to TRBJ1-5; D call uncertain. V was clipped by 1 base and J by 5 bases, with 15 bases between them. CDR3 length equals 16 residues. CDR1 and CDR2 (germline): SGHTA, FQGNSA. The CDR3 DNA is TGTGCCAGCAGCTTAGGCCTTAGTCTATGGGATCAGCCCCAGCATTTT. Its protein is CASSLGLSLWDQPQHF.

J is TRBJ1-1 and V is TRBV19; D is unclear. V shed 1 base and J shed 6 bases, with 3 bases lying between them. Per germline, CDR1 LNHDA and CDR2 SQIVND (reference sequence). This CDR3 comprises 11 residues. CDR3 loop: CASSIVSEAFF. The CDR3 nucleotides are TGTGCCAGTAGTATAGTCTCTGAAGCTTTCTTT. The whole variable domain, remainder taken from reference TRBV19 and TRBJ1-1, is DGGITQSPKYLFRKEGQNVTLSCEQNLNHDAMYWYRQDPGQGLRLIYYSQIVNDFQKGDIAEGYSVSREKKESFPLTVTSAQKNPTAFYLCASSIVSEAFFGQGTRLTVV.

V and J are TRBV7-8 and TRBJ2-3; D is perhaps TRBD1 or TRBD2 (5 bases each). The germline V gene has CDR1 SGHVS and CDR2 FQNEAQ. The ends were cut back, 4 bases at V and 2 bases at J, with 13 bases in the middle. The CDR3 loop spans 15 amino acids. CDR3 protein: CASSSSRDHTDTQYF. The CDR3 bases are TGTGCCAGCAGCTCCTCCCGGGACCACACAGATACGCAGTATTTT.

The chain has TRBV3-1 (or the pseudogene TRBV3-2) and TRBJ1-2, with 7 bases matching TRBD1. J lost 5 bases, V lost 4 bases, and 4 bases had no gene match. This CDR3 spans 13 amino acids. The germline V gene has CDR1 LGHDT and CDR2 YNNKEL (reference sequence). The CDR3 nucleotides read TGTGCCAGCAGCCCACAGGGACAGTATGGCTACACCTTC. Translation: CASSPQGQYGYTF.